The clone carrying this T cell receptor beta chain was detected once. Its antigen is undetermined. This entry belongs to a study of T cell responses to AZD1222 COVID-19 vaccine. Study observations and caveats: Most donors were white British, females outnumbered males, and clonal diversity was possibly underestimated. Breadth and depth of Spike-specific TCRs rose after two AZD1222 doses. Repertoire samples came only from after the peak T cell response.

This CDR3 has 15 amino acids. Germline CDR1 and CDR2: MDHEN and SYDVKM. V gave up 5 bases and J gave up 6 bases, with 17 bases separating them. TCRdb's copy holds only in-frame clones and misses some; the assay was immunoSEQ multiplex PCR. Of more than 250,000 clones in the sample, 93% were seen once. The receptor comes from an adult in good health. The sample consisted of peripheral blood, taken on day 0 of AZD1222 vaccination. The chain has TRBV28 and TRBJ1-5, with D unresolved. Here the CDR3 reads CASSPISPLGQPQHF. CDR3 bases: TGTGCCAGCAGTCCCATCAGCCCCCTTGGTCAGCCCCAGCATTTT.